The entry that follows covers one T cell receptor (beta chain) sequence. What it recognizes is unknown. These data belong to a study of CD4 T cell repertoires in COVID-19. Study outcomes and limitations: Two or all three memory subsets shared several highly expanded SARS-CoV-2-reactive clonotypes.

Generated by immunoSEQ multiplex PCR, the TCRdb table keeps only in-frame clones and is missing some. The sample yields 20,000 to 25,000 clones, around 87% seen once. V was clipped by 8 bases and J by 1 base; unmatched bases: 8. This CDR3 has 15 amino acids. Germline CDR1 MNHEY, CDR2 SMNVEV (reference sequence). These memory T cells were uncultured and sequenced directly after ex vivo isolation. The chain employs TRBV27 and TRBJ2-5; 9 bases align to TRBD2. The sequencing used central memory CD4+ T cells from blood, collected before the COVID-19 pandemic. This clonotype originated in a human donor who had COVID-19. The CDR3 protein is CASRPLAGFQETQYF. In DNA, the CDR3 is TGTGCCAGCCGGCCGCTAGCGGGGTTCCAAGAGACCCAGTACTTC.